The 23 T cell receptor beta chains presented below share a single source sample, sequenced in a study of regulatory T cells in long-lasting Graves disease. Arm-PCR of CDR3 regions and iRepertoire HTBI primers were used to build TCR beta libraries. Via MiXCR, TCRdb re-called the multiplex PCR reads, giving one row per CDR3 protein. The table records approximately 440,000 distinct CDR3 sequences, less than 25% of them present only once. Time point denoted: persistent/refractory GD, antithyroid drugs over 5 years with positive TRAb. PBMCs were the source of the RNA used for TCR sequencing. This specimen was peripheral blood mononuclear cells (PBMCs), taken when the disease was refractory, from a patient treated with antithyroid drugs. These receptor sequences come from a female donor with Graves disease.

This clonotype was observed a handful of times. The V and J genes are TRBV5-1 and TRBJ2-5, with 9 bases aligning to TRBD1. CDR3 length: 12 amino acids. The trim removed 7 bases at V and 3 bases at J, leaving 1 base unmatched. Per the germline V gene, CDR1 is SGHRS and CDR2 is YFSETQ. The CDR3 protein is CASGQGKETQYF. The CDR3 region has the DNA TGCGCCAGCGGACAGGGGAAAGAGACCCAGTACTTC.

The chain uses TRBV15 and TRBJ2-2; maybe TRBD1 (6 bases). Germline-derived CDR1 and CDR2 are LNHNV and YYDKDF (reference sequence). The CDR3 covers 17 residues. Trimming took 4 bases from V and 5 from J, leaving 20 bases between them. CDR3 sequence: CATSTTRFRGRTGELFF. CDR3 DNA sequence: TGTGCCACCAGCACGACTCGGTTCAGGGGTAGGACCGGGGAGCTGTTTTTT.

The chain uses TRBV19 and TRBJ1-2; no definite D call. CDR1 and CDR2 (germline): LNHDA, SQIVND (reference sequence). Trimming shortened V by 3 bases and J by 4 bases, and 9 bases separated the two germline ends. The CDR3 loop spans 13 amino acids. The chain's CDR3 is CASSMGGFYGYTF. The CDR3, as DNA: TGTGCCAGTAGTATGGGCGGCTTCTATGGCTACACCTTC.

This sequence joins TRBV5-1 and TRBJ2-2; no firm D call. Trimming took off 5 bases at V and 0 bases at J, with 11 bases between the two ends. The CDR3 has 15 amino acids. Germline CDR1 and CDR2: SGHRS and YFSETQ. CDR3 nucleotides: TGCGCCAGCAGGTCAGCGCAGGCGAACACCGGGGAGCTGTTTTTT. It encodes CASRSAQANTGELFF.

The table lists this clonotype with many counts. The chain employs TRBV28 and TRBJ1-2, with D tentatively TRBD1 (6 bases). There are 14 residues in the CDR3. Deletions cut 1 base from V and 8 bases from J, with 14 bases between. The germline gives CDR1 MDHEN, CDR2 SYDVKM. CDR3 sequence reads: CASSLLSRGGGYTF. DNA for the CDR3: TGTGCCAGCAGTTTATTGAGCAGGGGAGGCGGCTACACCTTC.

The rearrangement joins TRBV20-1 to TRBJ2-7; TRBD1 is a possible D gene (6 bases). This CDR3 region has 15 residues. Germline assignment: CDR1 DFQATT and CDR2 SNEGSKA (reference sequence). Trimming took off 5 bases at V and 7 bases at J, with 24 bases between the two ends. CDR3 sequence: CSAANSDRPWGEQYF. In nucleotides, the CDR3 is TGCAGTGCTGCCAATTCCGACAGGCCATGGGGGGAGCAGTACTTC.

Note on this clonotype: Compared with germline, one end of the junction differs, possibly owing to a read error. The chain uses TRBV30 and TRBJ1-2; D uncertain. The CDR3 contains 11 residues. In germline, CDR1 is GTSNPN, CDR2 SVGIG (reference sequence). The CDR3 sequence is CAWRFGYGHTF. The CDR3 DNA reads TGTGCCTGGAGGTTTGGCTATGGCCACACCTTC.

There are many counts of this clonotype. This sequence joins TRBV28 and TRBJ2-7, with TRBD1 matching 11 bases. Germline V CDR1 and CDR2: MDHEN, SYDVKM. This CDR3 comprises 16 residues. After removal of 5 bases from V and 1 base from J, the junction contained 7 bases not matched to a gene. The CDR3 region is CASSAHRDRGSYEQYF. In DNA, the CDR3 is TGTGCCAGCAGTGCACACCGGGACAGGGGGTCCTACGAGCAGTACTTC.

V gene TRBV7-2 combines with J gene TRBJ2-3; D may be TRBD2 (6 bases). The CDR3 is 16 residues long. The germline CDR1 and CDR2 sequences are SGHTA and FQGNSA. Trimming removed 3 bases from V and 5 bases from J, with 18 bases in between. Here the CDR3 DNA reads TGTGCCAGCAGCTTTAGCGGCCAAAGGGGTGGAGATACGCAGTATTTT. This sequence encodes CASSFSGQRGGDTQYF.

This clonotype was observed a few times. This chain joins TRBV20-1 and TRBJ2-5; 10 bases are a match to TRBD2. V gave up 2 bases and J gave up 5 bases; unmatched junction bases: 14. The length of the CDR3 is 17 residues. CDR1 and CDR2 (germline): DFQATT, SNEGSKA (reference sequence). The CDR3 protein is CSARILSGRARKETQYF. In DNA form, the CDR3 reads TGCAGTGCTAGAATACTGAGCGGGAGGGCCCGTAAGGAGACCCAGTACTTC.

This clonotype came up a few times. The chain combines TRBV7-2 with TRBJ1-2; D ambiguous. In germline, CDR1 is SGHTA, CDR2 FQGNSA. The CDR3 has 15 amino acids. V shed 1 base and J shed 0 bases, with 9 bases lying between them. CDR3 bases: TGTGCCAGCAGCTTAGTCGACTCACCTAACTATGGCTACACCTTC. This codes for CASSLVDSPNYGYTF.

The chain couples TRBV10-1 to TRBJ1-4; 9 bases are shared with TRBD1. The CDR3 contains 15 residues. J lost 10 bases, V lost 0 bases, and 6 bases had no gene match. The germline CDR1 and CDR2 sequences are WNHNN and SYGVQD (reference sequence). The CDR3 protein is CASSESIDRGVKLFF. As DNA, the CDR3 is TGCGCCAGCAGTGAGTCGATTGACAGGGGGGTAAAACTGTTTTTT.

The V and J genes are TRBV12-3 or TRBV12-4 and TRBJ2-7; D possibly corresponds to TRBD2 (6 bases). The V gene lost 6 bases and the J gene lost 3 bases, with 12 bases spanning the gap. There are 13 residues in the CDR3. Written as DNA, the CDR3 is TGTGCCAGCAGGGCGGGACGGGACTACGAGCAGTACTTC. It encodes CASRAGRDYEQYF.

V gene TRBV9 combines with J gene TRBJ2-2, with D unclear. CDR3 length: 16 residues. V was cut by 5 bases and J by 7 bases, with 21 bases left in between. The germline gives CDR1 SGDLS, CDR2 YYNGEE. As DNA, the CDR3 is TGTGCCAGCAGAGCCGGGCACCCCGCCCTTCACGGGGAGCTGTTTTTT. It encodes CASRAGHPALHGELFF.

The chain joins TRBV9 to TRBJ2-7; 7 positions match TRBD2. J gave up 0 bases and V 3 bases, and 6 bases lay outside the gene matches. Germline lookup yields CDR1 SGDLS and CDR2 YYNGEE. The CDR3 has 15 amino acids. The CDR3 region is CASSAGGTNSYEQYF. The CDR3, as DNA: TGTGCCAGCAGCGCAGGTGGGACTAACTCCTACGAGCAGTACTTC.

This sequence joins TRBV19 and TRBJ2-1; 10 bases are a match to TRBD2. V dropped 5 bases and J dropped 4; count of bases not matched to a gene: 2. Germline lookup yields CDR1 LNHDA and CDR2 SQIVND (reference sequence). The CDR3 sequence is 14 residues long. The CDR3 reads CASSHSGRYNEQFF. CDR3 in DNA: TGTGCCAGTAGTCATAGCGGGAGGTACAATGAGCAGTTCTTC.

On this clonotype: The junction departs from the called germline gene at one end, perhaps through a read error. The J gene is TRBJ1-2, the V gene TRBV18; D remains unclear. Germline CDR1 and CDR2: KGHSH and LQKENI. This CDR3 contains 15 residues. CDR3 sequence: CASSPLPDSNCGYTF. The DNA of the CDR3 is TGTGCCAGCTCACCACTCCCAGATTCTAACTGTGGCTACACCTTC.

This clonotype was seen at least ten times. V and J are TRBV2 and TRBJ1-1; D is perhaps TRBD1 (5 bases). Deletions cut 7 bases from V and 7 bases from J, with 19 bases between. The V gene's germline CDR1 is SNHLY and CDR2 FYNNEI. The CDR3 is 14 amino acids. The CDR3 sequence is CASMVGRGSGEAFF. The CDR3, as DNA: TGTGCCAGCATGGTGGGACGGGGGTCGGGTGAAGCTTTCTTT.

This sequence joins TRBV25-1 and TRBJ1-2; possibly TRBD1 for D (5 bases). From germline, CDR1 is MGHDK and CDR2 SYGVNS. CDR3 length: 14 residues. V lost 2 bases and J lost 4, with 11 bases in between. DNA for the CDR3: TGTGCCAGCAGTGAACAGGGACGGACCTATGGCTACACCTTC. Its protein is CASSEQGRTYGYTF.

This clonotype was counted ten times or more. The V gene is TRBV2, the J gene TRBJ2-7; TRBD1 or TRBD2 may be the D gene (6 bases each). The V end was cut by 4 bases, the J end by 3 bases, with 13 bases between. CDR1 SNHLY and CDR2 FYNNEI come from the germline V gene. The CDR3 runs 14 residues. The CDR3 region is CASSGVRGRYEQYF. Written as DNA, the CDR3 is TGTGCCAGCAGTGGGGTCCGGGGGCGCTACGAGCAGTACTTC.

A word on this clonotype: This may arise from a read error, as a much more abundant clone is one base away. The chain carries TRBV6-4 and TRBJ2-2; weak D call: TRBD1 (6 bases). Trimming pared 7 bases from V and 3 bases from J, leaving 9 bases between. Germline V gene sequence: CDR1 MRHNA, CDR2 SNTAGT. CDR3 length: 13 amino acids. DNA of the CDR3: TGTGCCAGCAAGGCAGGGGACACCGGGGAGCTGTTTTTT. Translating it yields CASKAGDTGELFF.

This clonotype was recorded a few times. The chain uses TRBV11-2 and TRBJ2-7; 10 bases are a match to TRBD1. CDR3 length: 18 amino acids. Per germline, CDR1 SGHAT and CDR2 FQNNGV. V dropped 5 bases and J dropped 2; count of bases not matched to a gene: 15. The CDR3 loop reads CASSPRDRGLYNTYEQYF. The CDR3, as DNA: TGTGCCAGCAGCCCCCGGGACAGGGGTCTTTACAATACCTACGAGCAGTACTTC.

The chain links TRBV9 to TRBJ1-2; possibly TRBD1 for D (5 bases). V lost 4 bases to trimming and J lost 4 bases, with 23 bases between them. CDR1 is SGDLS, CDR2 YYNGEE, per germline. This CDR3 region has 17 residues. CDR3 DNA sequence: TGTGCCAGCAGCCCCTTGGAGGGGCGAACAAGGGTCTATGGCTACACCTTC. This sequence encodes CASSPLEGRTRVYGYTF. Using reference TRBV9 and TRBJ1-2 for the parts outside the CDR3, the full variable domain is DSGVTQTPKHLITATGQRVTLRCSPRSGDLSVYWYQQSLDQGLQFLIQYYNGEERAKGNILERFSAQQFPDLHSELNLSSLELGDSALYFCASSPLEGRTRVYGYTFGSGTRLTVV.